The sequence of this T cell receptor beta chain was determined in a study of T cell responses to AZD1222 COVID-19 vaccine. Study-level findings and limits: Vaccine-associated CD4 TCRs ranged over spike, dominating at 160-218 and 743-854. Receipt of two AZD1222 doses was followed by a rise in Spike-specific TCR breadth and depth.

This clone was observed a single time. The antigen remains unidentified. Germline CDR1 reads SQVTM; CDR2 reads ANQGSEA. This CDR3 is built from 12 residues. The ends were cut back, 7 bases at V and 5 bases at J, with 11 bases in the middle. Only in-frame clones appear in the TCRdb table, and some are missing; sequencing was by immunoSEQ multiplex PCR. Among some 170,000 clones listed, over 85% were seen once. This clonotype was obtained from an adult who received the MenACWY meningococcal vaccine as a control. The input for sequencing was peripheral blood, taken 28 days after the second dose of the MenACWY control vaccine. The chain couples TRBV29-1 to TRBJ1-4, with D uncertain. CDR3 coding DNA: TGCAGCGCCAATAAGGGAAATGAAAAACTGTTTTTT. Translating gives CSANKGNEKLFF.